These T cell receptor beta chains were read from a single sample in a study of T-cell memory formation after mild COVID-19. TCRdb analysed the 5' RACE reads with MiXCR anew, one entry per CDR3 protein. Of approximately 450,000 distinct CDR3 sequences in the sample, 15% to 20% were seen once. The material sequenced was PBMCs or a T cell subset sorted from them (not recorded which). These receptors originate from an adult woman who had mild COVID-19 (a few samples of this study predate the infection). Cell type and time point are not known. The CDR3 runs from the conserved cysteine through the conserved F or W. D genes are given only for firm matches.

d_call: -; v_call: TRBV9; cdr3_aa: CASSKGGVMNSPLHF
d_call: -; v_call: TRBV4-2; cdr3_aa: CASTRDTSSNQPQHF
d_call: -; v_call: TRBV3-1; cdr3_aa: CASSQDRFQPQHF
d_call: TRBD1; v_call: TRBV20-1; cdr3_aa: CSARDRLNTEAFF
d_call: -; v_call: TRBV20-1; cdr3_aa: CSARALLGPGELFF
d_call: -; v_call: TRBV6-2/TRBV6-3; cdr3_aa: CASSYPKTVTEAFF
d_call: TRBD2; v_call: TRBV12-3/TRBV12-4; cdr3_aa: CASSFSGRATGELFF
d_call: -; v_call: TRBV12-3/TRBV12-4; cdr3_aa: CASSAGAYNEQFF
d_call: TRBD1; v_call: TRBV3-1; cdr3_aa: CASSQGTGGETEAFF
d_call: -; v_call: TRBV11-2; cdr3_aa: CASSLTGSWYQETQYF
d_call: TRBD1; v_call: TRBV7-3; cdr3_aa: CASSPAGGETYEQYF